This T cell receptor (beta chain) was found in a study of OX40 agonist ivuxolimab in advanced cancers. TCRdb's table, derived via immunoSEQ multiplex PCR, lists solely in-frame clones and lacks some. The sample gives some 59,000 clones, around 84% of which show up once; about 2.4% is in the top ten. In germline, CDR1 is SGHDT, CDR2 YYEEEE. Germline trimming cut 6 bases from V and 2 bases from J; bases unmatched to any gene: 7. This CDR3 region has 14 residues. This TCR came from an adult with an advanced solid tumor such as melanoma, head and neck, liver or kidney cancer. Here the sequenced sample was CD4+ or CD8+ T cells sorted from blood, taken in a trial of the OX40 agonist ivuxolimab. V and J are TRBV5-6 and TRBJ1-1, with 7 bases that match TRBD1. Here the CDR3 reads CASTPGQTNTEAFF. The CDR3 bases are TGTGCCAGCACCCCGGGACAGACAAACACTGAAGCTTTCTTT.